Reported below is one T cell receptor beta chain. No cognate antigen has been identified for it. Base-call qualities are not available, and no considerably larger clone is one nucleotide away. This sample is part of a study of PD-1 blockade in classical Hodgkin lymphoma (dated by TCRdb to the early 2020s). Background for the entire study: Nivolumab dosing was 3 mg/kg intravenously every 2 weeks, continuing until either disease progression or unacceptable toxicity. To define a peripheral blood immune signature of response to PD-1 blockade in classical Hodgkin lymphoma, the study combined TCR beta sequencing with CyTOF.

The label giving this sample's time point can be read as: cycle 2 day 1 (C2D1) of nivolumab. All trial patients had relapsed after autologous stem cell transplantation, with cohorts A, B and C differing in prior brentuximab vedotin exposure. The trial cohort was composed of 56 patients with relapsed/refractory classical Hodgkin lymphoma, for whom complete response, partial response or progressive disease was recorded as best overall response. In the multi-cohort phase II CheckMate 205 trial, trial patients received single-agent nivolumab. An independent review committee assessed best overall response by applying the 2007 International Working Group response criteria. Trial PBMCs were obtained immediately prior to nivolumab initiation (C1D1) and on therapy at cycle 2 day 1 and cycle 4 day 1. After peripheral blood was drawn into 8 mL Vacutainer Cell Preparation Tubes, PBMCs were isolated by centrifugation and then cryopreserved.

In the germline V gene (reference sequence), CDR1 corresponds to WNHNN and CDR2 to SYGVQD. At the junction V is shortened by 6 bases and J by 8 bases; bases outside the gene matches: 11. Taken from cysteine to phenylalanine, the CDR3 has 15 residues. Kept here is only the CDR3 DNA, which spans 45 bases and is read in frame from base 1. The Qiagen DNeasy kit was used to extract genomic DNA both from unsorted PBMCs and from the negatively selected CD4+ and CD8+ fractions. TCR beta CDR3 regions were subjected to amplification by immunoSEQ multiplex PCR with primers that anneal to V and J segments. A synthetic immune receptor repertoire was used to minimize amplification bias, and any residual bias was removed computationally once sequencing was done. In the authors' own workflow: Custom Python scripts were used to quantify repertoire diversity as the Shannon entropy index. Unsorted, CD4+ and CD8+ repertoires were analyzed separately, except in combined analyses where CD4+ and CD8+ sequences were merged in silico. Clonal expansion was defined as at least a 2-fold frequency increase after treatment relative to C1D1, with a pseudocount of 0.5 for undetected baseline clones. Singleton clones were defined as clones with 0 or 1 copy at C1D1, and non-singleton clones were defined as clones with 2 or more copies. Clones expanded in unsorted samples were annotated as CD4+, CD8+ or unknown by matching protein sequences in sorted samples from the same patient. Wilcoxon tests on paired samples were used to test diversity changes from C1D1 to C4D1. In its TCRdb copy, this immuneACCESS table keeps in-frame sequences only and misses some clones. Where compared with another copy, unresolved V genes explain less than half of these, and the others have no known cause. V and J calls and clone size are those listed in that table; D and trimming were worked out from the DNA. Here the sample has over 90,000 clones; roughly 89% occur a single time. Of the sample, about 10% is held by the ten largest clones.

Paper-wide results and their limitations: Trial patients achieving complete response had baseline diversity similar to newly diagnosed patients, whereas partial responders and progressors had significantly lower diversity. Lower diversity was seen in patients whose nivolumab began less than 1 year after ASCT, and these patients were left out of later analyses so that immune reconstitution would not confound the results. By C4D1, a significant rise was seen in CD4+ TCR diversity but not in CD8+ TCR diversity (p=0.0027 vs p=0.16), and the rise was most apparent among complete responders (p=0.02). The study covered only a single clinical trial cohort, and the causes of the repertoire differences, possibly disease activity or prior therapy, were still not defined. Baseline TCR diversity was reported to be lower in newly diagnosed patients than in healthy donors and to be lower still in relapsed/refractory patients.

This chain is built from TRBV10-1 and TRBJ2-1, with 9 central nucleotides matching TRBD1. Sequenced material: peripheral blood mononuclear cells (PBMCs), taken before the second cycle of nivolumab. The receptor's source is a human donor with classical Hodgkin lymphoma. The CDR3 corresponds to CASSKDRGVVDEQFF. The DNA sequence is given as TGCGCCAGCAGCAAGGACAGGGGTGTAGTTGATGAGCAGTTCTTC.